Below, 3 T cell receptor beta chains from the same sample are listed, as sequenced in a study of blood T cell repertoires in COVID-19. Measured with immunoSEQ multiplex PCR; TCRdb has only the in-frame clones, and not every one. The sample has about 56,000 clones; about 89% are singletons. Sequenced input: peripheral blood. Receptors originate from a human donor in a cohort sampled during active COVID-19.

This clone was seen a handful of times. The rearrangement joins TRBV6-4 to TRBJ1-2; no clear D gene. Per germline, CDR1 MRHNA and CDR2 SNTAGT. This CDR3 region has 13 residues. Trimming removed 3 bases at V and 8 bases at J, with 13 bases between. Here the CDR3 reads CASSEDPSGGYTF. DNA for the CDR3: TGTGCCAGCAGTGAAGATCCTTCGGGGGGCTACACCTTC.

In nucleotides, the CDR3 is TGTGCCAGTAGCCAACGGGATGGGCCGGGCACAGATACGCAGTATTTT. Its protein product is CASSQRDGPGTDTQYF. The chain is built from TRBV19 and TRBJ2-3; possibly TRBD2 for D (5 bases). Germline loops: CDR1 LNHDA, CDR2 SQIVND (reference sequence). V lost 6 bases, J lost 1 base, and 17 bases lay in between. This CDR3 contains 16 residues.

This sequence joins TRBV30 and TRBJ2-2; a possible D gene is TRBD1 (6 bases). V dropped 4 bases and J dropped 3 bases, with 18 bases sitting between them. Germline lookup yields CDR1 GTSNPN and CDR2 SVGIG (reference sequence). CDR3 length equals 16 residues. For the CDR3, the DNA is TGTGCCTGGAAGATTCAGCCGGGACAATACACCGGGGAGCTGTTTTTT. Amino acids: CAWKIQPGQYTGELFF.